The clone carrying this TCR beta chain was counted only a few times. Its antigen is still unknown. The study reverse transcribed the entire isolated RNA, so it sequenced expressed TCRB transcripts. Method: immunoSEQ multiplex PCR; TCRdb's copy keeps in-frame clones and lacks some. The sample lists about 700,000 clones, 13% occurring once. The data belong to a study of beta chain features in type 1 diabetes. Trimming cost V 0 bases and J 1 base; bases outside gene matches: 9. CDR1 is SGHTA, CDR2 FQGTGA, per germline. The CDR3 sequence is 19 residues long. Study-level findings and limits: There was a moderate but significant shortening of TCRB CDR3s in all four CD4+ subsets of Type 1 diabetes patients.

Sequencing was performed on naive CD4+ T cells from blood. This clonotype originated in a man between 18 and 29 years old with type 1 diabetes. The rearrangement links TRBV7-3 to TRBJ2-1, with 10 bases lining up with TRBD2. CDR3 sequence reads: CASSLTRSGGIPSYNEQFF. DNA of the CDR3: TGTGCCAGCAGCTTAACACGTAGCGGGGGGATACCTTCCTACAATGAGCAGTTCTTC. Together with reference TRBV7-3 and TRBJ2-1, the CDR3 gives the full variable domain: GAGVSQTPSNKVTEKGKYVELRCDPISGHTALYWYRQSLGQGPEFLIYFQGTGAADDSGLPNDRFFAVRPEGSVSTLKIQRTERGDSAVYLCASSLTRSGGIPSYNEQFFGPGTRLTVL.